This is a list of T cell receptor beta chains from one sample in a study of human CD8 memory T cell subsets. With the 5' RACE reads reprocessed, TCRdb shows one record per CDR3 protein and no DNA. Its listing shows approximately 12,000 distinct CDR3 sequences. Sequencing was done on a sample of CD8+ T cells from PBMCs. The receptor set was obtained from a human donor in good health. Each CDR3 is given with its conserved first and last residue. Not all rows give a size; the values are once, few, many and, for expanded clones, a class.

j_gene,abundance,v_gene,CDR3aa
TRBJ2-3,-,TRBV27,CASSFWTSGGTDTQYF
TRBJ2-1,-,TRBV7-9,CASSLRGLESYNEQFF
TRBJ2-5,-,TRBV20-1,CSARDRERPGETQYF
TRBJ2-3,-,TRBV7-2,CASTLAGGTDTQYF
TRBJ1-2,-,TRBV12-3/TRBV12-4,CASSFEGGMGYGYTF
TRBJ2-5,-,TRBV12-3/TRBV12-4,CASSPSWGRETQYF
TRBJ2-3,-,TRBV2,CASKRPSTDTQYF
TRBJ2-7,-,TRBV29-1,CSVEGGTSNEQYF
TRBJ1-1,-,TRBV6-2/TRBV6-3,CASRVTGGATEAFF
TRBJ2-2,-,TRBV28,CASSLTAIHTGELFF
TRBJ2-1,-,TRBV12-3/TRBV12-4,CASSIGTAPPVNEQFF
TRBJ1-2,-,TRBV7-8,CAGGTEILRKNPYGYTF
TRBJ2-7,medium-sized,TRBV29-1,CSVLKMSSYEQYF
TRBJ2-2,-,TRBV28,CASSPPGGATSGELFF
TRBJ2-1,-,TRBV12-3/TRBV12-4,CASRGGPSSYNEQFF
TRBJ2-1,medium-sized,TRBV7-6,CASSLGDWREQFF
TRBJ2-6,-,TRBV2,CATQESGLAESGANVLTF
TRBJ2-1,-,TRBV6-1,CASSETGRRNNEQFF
TRBJ2-7,-,TRBV15,CATSRDSVFSYEQYF
TRBJ1-1,-,TRBV7-3,CASSPIGGAEAFF
TRBJ2-7,-,TRBV20-1,CSARPRVSYSYEQYF
TRBJ2-1,-,TRBV6-2/TRBV6-3,CASSSPPGNEQFF
TRBJ2-3,-,TRBV3-1,CASSQDAAPTDTQYF
TRBJ1-1,-,TRBV14,CASSQEARTEAFF